The clone carrying this T cell receptor (beta chain) was found a few times. This record belongs to a study of T cell changes during pregnancy in multiple sclerosis. The CDR3 sequence is 16 residues long. Trimming removed 6 bases from V and 5 bases from J, with 20 bases in between. Per germline, CDR1 ENHRY and CDR2 SYGVKD. TCRdb's copy holds only in-frame clones and misses some; the assay was immunoSEQ multiplex PCR. The data contain roughly 11,000 clones, more than 80% of them singletons. V usage is TRBV10-3 and J usage is TRBJ2-1, with D perhaps TRBD1 (5 bases). The clonotype was recovered from a female donor in good health, enrolled as a control in a pregnancy study. Material: CD8+ T cells from peripheral blood mononuclear cells, obtained after pregnancy. DNA for the CDR3: TGTGCCATCAGCGTACAGGCGGCCCCGAACCACAATGAGCAGTTCTTC. Protein product: CAISVQAAPNHNEQFF.